Listed below are T cell receptor beta chains from one sample, sequenced in a study of T cells in Graves' hyperthyroidism and ophthalmopathy. TCRdb reprocessed the multiplex PCR reads with MiXCR, giving one entry per CDR3 protein. The data show approximately 400,000 distinct CDR3 sequences, with about 18% seen just once and approximately 4% held by the top ten. Material for sequencing was blood. These receptors were taken from a woman between 18 and 30 years old with Graves' hyperthyroidism. Each CDR3 is given with its conserved first and last residue. D genes are given only for firm matches. Size values are once, few and many counts, or a class for expanded clones, and some rows have none.

many . TRBJ1-2 TRBV7-9 TGTGCCAGCAGCTTGCATACATCTAGAACCTTC CASSLHTSRTF
many . TRBJ1-2 TRBV6-2/TRBV6-3 TGTGCCATCTCACCAACGACGATCGGGCAGAACGGCTACACCTTC CAISPTTIGQNGYTF
. . TRBJ1-1 TRBV3-1 TGTGCCAGCAGCCAAGAGTTCTGGGAAACTGAAGCTTTCTTT CASSQEFWETEAFF
many . TRBJ2-3 TRBV24-1 TGTGCCACCAGCTCGACAGGTTTTGGAGATACGCAGTATTTT CATSSTGFGDTQYF
. TRBD1 TRBJ2-5 TRBV25-1 TGTGCCAGCAGCGAAACAAGGACAGGGTGGGAGACCCAGTACTTC CASSETRTGWETQYF
many . TRBJ1-1 TRBV7-3 TGTGCCAGCAGCTTAACCGGACAGAACACTGAAGCTTTCTTT CASSLTGQNTEAFF
many TRBD1 TRBJ1-1 TRBV6-5 TGTGCCAGCAGTTACCTCCGGGACAGGGGCACTGAAGCTTTCTTT CASSYLRDRGTEAFF
. TRBD1 TRBJ2-2 TRBV12-3/TRBV12-4 TGTGCCAGCAGTCCGGGACAGAGAATGAACACCGGGGAGCTGTTTTTT CASSPGQRMNTGELFF
many . TRBJ1-1 TRBV9 TGTGCCAGCCCGGGGGGGGCTGAAGCTTTCTTT CASPGGAEAFF
few . TRBJ1-2 TRBV7-8 TGTGCCAGCAGCTTAGCCCCACAGGGAGGCGGCTACACCTTC CASSLAPQGGGYTF
. TRBD1 TRBJ1-3 TRBV12-3/TRBV12-4 TGTGCCAGCAGTCAGGGACAGGCTGGAAACACCATATATTTT CASSQGQAGNTIYF
many . TRBJ1-1 TRBV5-1 TGCGCCAGCAGGTCCGGGACATCGAACACTGAAGCTTTCTTT CASRSGTSNTEAFF
many . TRBJ1-6 TRBV2 TGTGCCAGCATGACAGGAAATTCACCCCTCCACTTT CASMTGNSPLHF
many TRBD2 TRBJ2-7 TRBV6-5 TGTGCCAGCAGTTACTCTAGCGGGGGCTCCTACGAGCAGTACTTC CASSYSSGGSYEQYF
. . TRBJ1-1 TRBV4-1 TGCGCCAGCAGCCCCGCGATCGGGGAAGCTTTCTTT CASSPAIGEAFF
many TRBD1 TRBJ1-2 TRBV12-3/TRBV12-4 TGTGCCAGCGGACTTCGACAGGGGCCGAGAGTCTACACCTTC CASGLRQGPRVYTF